The 15 T cell receptor beta chains reported below all come from one sample, sequenced in a study of T cells in Graves' hyperthyroidism and ophthalmopathy. Amplified TCR beta CDR3 regions came from RNA transcripts. The TCR CDR3 first-round RT-PCR relied on the HTBI primer set. In TCRdb, the multiplex PCR reads were re-called with MiXCR into one record per CDR3 protein. The sample has hundreds of thousands of distinct CDR3 sequences, approximately 15% seen once. The source material was blood. Receptors were obtained from a woman aged 35 to 49 with Graves' ophthalmopathy.

This clonotype was counted many times. The chain couples TRBV12-5 to TRBJ1-1; TRBD1 might be the D (5 bases). The CDR3 length is 15 residues. Germline-derived CDR1 and CDR2 are LGHNT and FRNRAP. The V end was cut by 0 bases, the J end by 0 bases, with 8 bases between. The CDR3 nucleotides read TGTGCTAGTGGTTTGGTCCAGGGAATGAACACTGAAGCTTTCTTT. Its protein is CASGLVQGMNTEAFF. Full variable domain (remainder filled in from reference TRBV12-5 and TRBJ1-1): DARVTQTPRHKVTEMGQEVTMRCQPILGHNTVFWYRQTMMQGLELLAYFRNRAPLDDSGMPKDRFSAEMPDATLATLKIQPSEPRDSAVYFCASGLVQGMNTEAFFGQGTRLTVV.

This clonotype came up many times. This rearrangement joins TRBV28 to TRBJ2-7, with D possibly being TRBD2 (6 bases). The V end lost 8 bases, the J end lost 3 bases, and 23 bases lay between the germline ends. Germline CDR1 MDHEN, CDR2 SYDVKM. The length of the CDR3 is 16 residues. The chain's CDR3 is CASGLRDAISSYEQYF. The CDR3 nucleotides read TGTGCCAGCGGTCTGCGGGACGCAATTAGCAGCTACGAGCAGTACTTC. The full variable domain, with the rest looked up from reference TRBV28 and TRBJ2-7, is DVKVTQSSRYLVKRTGEKVFLECVQDMDHENMFWYRQDPGLGLRLIYFSYDVKMKEKGDIPEGYSVSREKKERFSLILESASTNQTSMYLCASGLRDAISSYEQYFGPGTRLTVT.

Ten or more counts support this clonotype. The chain links TRBV5-7 to TRBJ2-2; 7 nucleotides line up with TRBD2. TRBV5-7 is known as an ORF, though its function is uncertain. V lost 0 bases, J lost 2 bases, and 4 bases stayed unmatched. This CDR3 contains 16 residues. In DNA, the CDR3 is TGTGCCAGCAGCTTGGCTAGCGGAAGAAACACCGGGGAGCTGTTTTTT. As protein: CASSLASGRNTGELFF.

Worth noting for this clonotype: A junction end diverges from the germline sequence, so it may reflect a read error. The rearrangement joins TRBV5-1 to TRBJ2-2; D not resolved. The length of the CDR3 is 12 residues. The germline CDR1 and CDR2 sequences are SGHRS and YFSETQ. CDR3 amino acids: CVSSKDTGELFF. Here the CDR3 DNA reads TGTGTCAGCAGCAAGGATACCGGGGAGCTGTTTTTT.

There are many counts of this clonotype. The chain employs TRBV10-2 and TRBJ1-2, with a weak D call TRBD1 (6 bases). The germline V and J ends were trimmed by 10 bases and 2 bases, with 8 bases remaining between them. CDR3 length equals 11 residues. In germline, CDR1 is WSHSY, CDR2 SAAADI. CDR3: CAIQGNYGYTF. The CDR3 DNA reads TGCGCCATCCAGGGGAACTATGGCTACACCTTC.

This clonotype was recorded many times. The V call is TRBV30, the J call TRBJ1-1, with D unclear. Trimming pared 4 bases from V and 1 base from J, leaving 10 bases between. Germline CDR1 is GTSNPN and CDR2 is SVGIG (reference sequence). The CDR3 is 13 residues long. The CDR3 DNA reads TGTGCCTGGATGCCAGGAGAGAACACTGAAGCTTTCTTT. It yields the protein CAWMPGENTEAFF.

Comment on this clonotype: Being one base from a much bigger clone, this may be a read error. The CDR3 ends on some other residue instead of the conserved phenylalanine or tryptophan, so this is likely a read error. The chain combines TRBV12-3 or TRBV12-4 with TRBJ2-2; TRBD2 is a possible D gene (5 bases). Trimming stripped 4 bases from V and 7 bases from J, with 19 bases between. CDR3 size: 16 residues. The CDR3 DNA sequence: TGTGCCAGCAGTTCCCGGTCGGTCGGGAAGGTCGGGGAGCTGTTTTAT. This codes for CASSSRSVGKVGELFY.

The chain joins TRBV6-2 or TRBV6-3 to TRBJ2-7, with D possibly matching TRBD1 (6 bases). Germline assignment: CDR1 MNHEY and CDR2 SVGEGT. The CDR3 runs 17 residues. The ends were cut back, 2 bases at V and 0 bases at J, with 17 bases in the middle. CDR3 nucleotides: TGTGCCAGCAGTTACCAGATCGGACAGAAGAGCTCCTACGAGCAGTACTTC. This codes for CASSYQIGQKSSYEQYF.

This clonotype showed up many times. V and J are TRBV30 and TRBJ2-7; TRBD1 might be the D (6 bases). The germline V gene has CDR1 GTSNPN and CDR2 SVGIG (reference sequence). Trimming left V 3 bases short and J 0 bases short, with 12 bases between. This CDR3 comprises 14 residues. Here the CDR3 reads CAWSRDTSSYEQYF. The CDR3 DNA follows: TGTGCCTGGAGCCGGGACACTTCCTCCTACGAGCAGTACTTC.

This clonotype was observed at least ten times. The chain recombines TRBV7-3 with TRBJ2-2; D is uncertain. The CDR3 is made up of 16 amino acids. CDR1 is SGHTA and CDR2 is FQGTGA in the germline V gene. V lost 5 bases to trimming and J lost 0 bases, with 13 bases between them. As DNA, the CDR3 is TGTGCCAGCAGCCCCACACAATTCGCGAACACCGGGGAGCTGTTTTTT. Its translation: CASSPTQFANTGELFF.

This chain connects TRBV6-1 to TRBJ1-5; 11 bases fit TRBD1. J lost 0 bases, V lost 5 bases, and 3 bases had no gene match. This CDR3 is built from 16 residues. CDR1 and CDR2 (germline): MNHNS, SASEGT. This CDR3 reads CASSRTGGTSNQPQHF. The CDR3 DNA sequence: TGTGCCAGCAGTAGGACAGGGGGCACTAGCAATCAGCCCCAGCATTTT.

This chain connects TRBV11-1 to TRBJ2-7; 8 bases agree with TRBD2. The J segment lost 3 bases and the V segment lost 5 bases, leaving 12 bases of the junction unmatched. The CDR3 runs to 16 residues. The germline gives CDR1 SGHAT, CDR2 FQDESV (reference sequence). CDR3 protein: CASSPPGGASGYEQYF. CDR3 sequence (DNA): TGTGCCAGCAGCCCACCGGGGGGGGCCAGTGGCTACGAGCAGTACTTC.

The chain has TRBV2 and TRBJ2-3; no clear D. This CDR3 is 13 amino acids long. With 0 bases removed from V and 7 bases from J, the gap between germline ends came to 8 bases. CDR1 SNHLY and CDR2 FYNNEI come from the germline V gene. The CDR3, as DNA: TGTGCCAGCAGTGAAGCGCTGATGAATACGCAGTATTTT. Encoded protein: CASSEALMNTQYF.

This clonotype was seen ten or more times. The V call is TRBV27, the J call TRBJ2-7; D uncertain. The germline V and J ends were trimmed by 3 bases and 6 bases, with 12 bases remaining between them. This CDR3 has 13 amino acids. Germline assignment: CDR1 MNHEY and CDR2 SMNVEV (reference sequence). As DNA, the CDR3 is TGTGCCAGCAGTTTGGATCCGCAGCTCGAGCAGTACTTC. It specifies CASSLDPQLEQYF.

This sequence joins TRBV27 and TRBJ2-5; 8 bases match TRBD2. J was trimmed by 5 bases and V by 6 bases; bases with no gene match: 17. The germline V gene encodes CDR1 MNHEY and CDR2 SMNVEV (reference sequence). The CDR3 sequence is 17 residues long. CDR3 nucleotides: TGTGCCAGCAGCCGCCCACGGGGGGGGGGAGTAGAGGAGACCCAGTACTTC. Encoded protein: CASSRPRGGGVEETQYF.